The subject of this entry is one T cell receptor beta chain. These data originate in a study of blood T cell repertoires in COVID-19. In the study overall: Donors in the United States, Italy and Spain gave samples during acute or convalescent COVID-19.

Trimming took 0 bases from V and 8 from J; bases not matched to a gene: 7. This CDR3 is built from 16 residues. Germline CDR1 reads KGHSH; CDR2 reads LQKENI. Produced via immunoSEQ multiplex PCR; TCRdb's table is partial and in-frame only. The data contain 350,000 or so clones, less than 90% of them singletons. Sequenced: PBMCs or T cells enriched from blood (not recorded which). The rearrangement joins TRBV18 to TRBJ1-6; 7 bases match TRBD1. The origin of this receptor is a woman younger than 45 who had recovered from COVID-19. The CDR3 sequence is CASSPPAQGVHSPLHF. The CDR3 DNA follows: TGTGCCAGCTCACCACCCGCCCAGGGGGTACATTCACCCCTCCACTTT. Complete variable domain (other parts from reference TRBV18 and TRBJ1-6): NAGVMQNPRHLVRRRGQEARLRCSPMKGHSHVYWYRQLPEEGLKFMVYLQKENIIDESGMPKERFSAEFPKEGPSILRIQQVVRGDSAAYFCASSPPAQGVHSPLHFGNGTRLTVT.